This entry lists 25 T cell receptor beta chains sequenced from one sample in a study of blood T cell repertoires in COVID-19. Profiled with immunoSEQ multiplex PCR; TCRdb holds only in-frame clones, not every one. Counted here are some 290,000 clones, around 92% occurring once; the ten biggest clones make up 8.5% to 14%. The sample was peripheral blood. The receptors were sampled from a woman aged 25 to 45 with COVID-19, enrolled during active disease.

In nucleotides, the CDR3 is TGTGCCACCAGCCCCCTAGGTGCAGGACCCGGGCGGGGCTATGGCTACACCTTC. Encoded protein: CATSPLGAGPGRGYGYTF. The chain couples TRBV15 to TRBJ1-2, with D unclear. CDR3 length: 18 amino acids. The V end lost 5 bases, the J end lost 4 bases, and 26 bases lay between the germline ends. Germline lookup yields CDR1 LNHNV and CDR2 YYDKDF (reference sequence).

This clone has a count of ten or more. The CDR3 DNA reads as TGTGCCAGCAGCCCGGACAGATATTCACCCCTCCACTTT. This sequence encodes CASSPDRYSPLHF. The chain employs TRBV9 and TRBJ1-6; D might be TRBD1 (6 bases). This CDR3 region has 13 residues. The ends were cut back, 4 bases at V and 8 bases at J, with 10 bases in the middle. Germline lookup yields CDR1 SGDLS and CDR2 YYNGEE.

Comment on this clone: The junction shows a germline mismatch at one end, possibly a read error. This chain uses TRBV7-9 with TRBJ1-2, with TRBD1 identical over 7 bases. This CDR3 contains 13 residues. CDR1 is SEHNR and CDR2 is FQNEAQ in the germline V gene (reference sequence). CDR3 in DNA: TGTGCCAGCAGCTTGACACTAAGGACAGGAATCGAGTTC. Translating it yields CASSLTLRTGIEF.

The rearrangement joins TRBV19 to TRBJ1-2; weak D call: TRBD1 (5 bases). The germline gives CDR1 LNHDA, CDR2 SQIVND (reference sequence). V was pared by 7 bases and J by 6 bases, with 18 bases between. This CDR3 has 14 amino acids. The DNA for the CDR3 is TGTGCCAGTAACTATGGGGGGGTCGTTCATGGCTACACCTTC. This sequence encodes CASNYGGVVHGYTF.

The chain's CDR3 is CASSGGTDTEAFF. In nucleotides, the CDR3 is TGTGCCAGCAGCGGGGGGACAGACACTGAAGCTTTCTTT. This rearrangement joins TRBV5-4 to TRBJ1-1, with TRBD1 matching over 7 bases. With V trimmed by 4 bases and J by 3 bases, 3 bases remained unmatched. Germline V CDR1 and CDR2: SGHNT, YYREEE (reference sequence). This CDR3 is built from 13 residues.

The chain has TRBV7-9 and TRBJ2-3, with D possibly TRBD1 on 5 matching bases. Per germline, CDR1 SEHNR and CDR2 FQNEAQ (reference sequence). Trimming cost V 4 bases and J 2 bases, with 10 bases left between them. The CDR3 consists of 14 residues. The CDR3 bases are TGTGCCAGCAGCTCGAGACAGTTCACAGATACGCAGTATTTT. Translated: CASSSRQFTDTQYF.

The CDR3 loop is CASRPKGAIEAFF. CDR3 DNA sequence: TGTGCCAGCCGTCCGAAGGGGGCAATTGAAGCTTTCTTT. The chain uses TRBV19 and TRBJ1-1, with 7 bases lining up with TRBD1. V shed 9 bases, J shed 7 bases, and the junction held 11 bases outside the gene matches. The CDR3 spans 13 residues. In germline, CDR1 is LNHDA, CDR2 SQIVND (reference sequence).

The V call is TRBV2, the J call TRBJ2-5; no definite D call. This CDR3 has 13 residues. V lost 5 bases to trimming and J lost 4 bases, with 11 bases between them. Germline CDR1 is SNHLY and CDR2 is FYNNEI. The CDR3 reads CASSSSAGETQYF. The CDR3 nucleotides read TGTGCCAGCAGTAGTAGTGCAGGAGAGACCCAGTACTTC.

The chain employs TRBV2 and TRBJ2-1; 8 bases fit TRBD2. The V gene end was trimmed by 1 base and the J gene end by 7 bases; junction bases not matched to a gene: 6. Germline assignment: CDR1 SNHLY and CDR2 FYNNEI. The CDR3 totals 15 residues. Here the CDR3 DNA reads TGTGCCAGCAGTGAAGGCGGCGGGGGGCAAAATGAGCAGTTCTTC. It codes for CASSEGGGGQNEQFF.

This clone was found once. V and J are TRBV5-1 and TRBJ1-4, with D uncertain. CDR1 and CDR2 (germline): SGHRS, YFSETQ. This CDR3 has 16 amino acids. Trimming took off 2 bases at V and 8 bases at J, with 19 bases between the two ends. The CDR3 DNA sequence: TGCGCCAGCAGCTTCGAAGGGAGGGTAACTGGGGAAAAACTGTTTTTT. Protein: CASSFEGRVTGEKLFF.

CDR3 protein: CASSEAGLATKTQYF. DNA for the CDR3: TGTGCCAGCAGTGAAGCCGGACTAGCCACCAAGACCCAGTACTTC. The chain joins TRBV2 to TRBJ2-5; 8 nucleotides agree with TRBD2. The CDR3 length is 15 residues. Per the germline V gene, CDR1 is SNHLY and CDR2 is FYNNEI. The V segment lost 0 bases and the J segment 6 bases; nucleotides outside the gene matches: 6.

This chain uses TRBV28 with TRBJ1-2, with D perhaps matching TRBD1 (6 bases). Germline CDR1 MDHEN, CDR2 SYDVKM. This CDR3 region has 14 residues. V was clipped by 2 bases and J by 8 bases, with 15 bases between them. For the CDR3, the DNA is TGTGCCAGCAGTTTAGACCACAGGGCCCAAGGCTACACCTTC. Protein sequence: CASSLDHRAQGYTF.

This clone was seen a single time. The chain joins TRBV27 to TRBJ1-5, with D tentatively TRBD1 (5 bases). The germline V gene encodes CDR1 MNHEY and CDR2 SMNVEV (reference sequence). This CDR3 spans 17 amino acids. The V end was cut by 3 bases, the J end by 2 bases, with 17 bases between. CDR3 protein: CASSLVGGGFGNQPQHF. The CDR3 region has the DNA TGTGCCAGCAGTTTGGTCGGGGGGGGTTTCGGCAATCAGCCCCAGCATTTT.

This chain links TRBV2 with TRBJ1-2; maybe TRBD1 (6 bases). The V gene's germline CDR1 is SNHLY and CDR2 FYNNEI. The CDR3 is made up of 14 amino acids. Trimming cost V 6 bases and J 1 base, with 12 bases left between them. The CDR3 nucleotides read TGTGCCAGCAGCGAGGACAGAGTTAACTATGGCTACACCTTC. Amino acid sequence: CASSEDRVNYGYTF.

This clone was detected only once. CDR3 bases: TGTGCCAGCATAGTTAGCGGGGGGGCCTGGGAGACCCAGTACTTC. Residues: CASIVSGGAWETQYF. The rearrangement joins TRBV2 to TRBJ2-5; TRBD2 matches 11 bases. The CDR3 totals 15 residues. Germline V lookup: CDR1 SNHLY, CDR2 FYNNEI. The trim removed 7 bases at V and 5 bases at J, leaving 9 bases unmatched. The whole variable domain, remainder taken from reference TRBV2 and TRBJ2-5, is EPEVTQTPSHQVTQMGQEVILRCVPISNHLYFYWYRQILGQKVEFLVSFYNNEISEKSEIFDDQFSVERPDGSNFTLKIRSTKLEDSAMYFCASIVSGGAWETQYFGPGTRLLVL.

The chain uses TRBV2 and TRBJ1-1; 7 nucleotides align to TRBD1. Germline CDR1 SNHLY, CDR2 FYNNEI. This CDR3 comprises 15 residues. V lost 1 base to trimming and J lost 6 bases; unmatched junction nucleotides: 8. CDR3 loop: CASSEEVGGIAEAFF. CDR3 DNA: TGTGCCAGCAGTGAAGAGGTAGGGGGCATCGCTGAAGCTTTCTTT.

The V and J genes are TRBV4-1 and TRBJ1-4; possible D gene TRBD1, 6 bases. This CDR3 is 17 amino acids long. The germline V and J ends were trimmed by 2 bases and 3 bases, with 16 bases remaining between them. Germline values: CDR1 MGHRA, CDR2 YSYEKL. The CDR3 spells CASSQITTGLANEKLFF. The CDR3 DNA is TGCGCCAGCAGCCAAATAACTACAGGGCTAGCTAATGAAAAACTGTTTTTT.

This chain connects TRBV6-5 to TRBJ1-1; D unresolved. Germline loops: CDR1 MNHEY, CDR2 SVGAGI. V lost 4 bases and J lost 2, with 11 bases in between. This CDR3 has 14 residues. CDR3 nucleotides: TGTGCCAGCAGTTTCCACCCAGGAAACACTGAAGCTTTCTTT. It yields the protein CASSFHPGNTEAFF.

J is TRBJ1-5 and V is TRBV4-1; D call uncertain. This CDR3 contains 15 residues. Trimming stripped 3 bases from V and 5 bases from J, with 14 bases between. Germline lookup yields CDR1 MGHRA and CDR2 YSYEKL. The CDR3 sequence is CASSQVNRRDQPQHF. The CDR3 DNA is TGCGCCAGCAGCCAGGTCAACCGACGGGATCAGCCCCAGCATTTT.

In DNA, the CDR3 is TGTGCCAGCAGTTCCTTACCGACAGCGTCTATGGCCCAGCATTTT. It is translated as CASSSLPTASMAQHF. This chain uses TRBV6-5 with TRBJ1-5; D is perhaps TRBD1 (5 bases). The CDR3 loop spans 15 amino acids. The V end was cut by 4 bases, the J end by 11 bases, with 21 bases between. The germline V gene encodes CDR1 MNHEY and CDR2 SVGAGI.

A single count supports this clone. CDR3 region: CASSRGSYNEQFF. In DNA form, the CDR3 reads TGCGCCAGCAGCCGGGGATCCTACAATGAGCAGTTCTTC. The rearrangement links TRBV5-1 to TRBJ2-1; D perhaps matches TRBD2 (5 bases). CDR3 length: 13 residues. V was shortened by 4 bases and J by 1 base, with 6 bases between the two germline ends. Germline values: CDR1 SGHRS, CDR2 YFSETQ.

The CDR3 region has the DNA TGCGCCAGCAGCCAAGGGGCTCACACAGATACGCAGTATTTT. The encoded protein is CASSQGAHTDTQYF. V is TRBV4-1 and J is TRBJ2-3; D unresolved. CDR3 size: 14 residues. V shed 1 base and J shed 2 bases, with 7 bases lying between them. Germline loops: CDR1 MGHRA, CDR2 YSYEKL.

The chain recombines TRBV3-1 (or the pseudogene TRBV3-2) with TRBJ2-1; the D gene is possibly TRBD2 (5 bases). The CDR3 consists of 17 residues. The V and J ends lost 4 bases and 7 bases respectively, with 23 bases between them. The germline CDR1 and CDR2 sequences are LGHDT and YNNKEL (reference sequence). The CDR3 is CASSLGTMMRAENEQFF. In nucleotides, the CDR3 is TGTGCCAGCAGCCTCGGAACGATGATGCGAGCGGAGAATGAGCAGTTCTTC.

V usage is TRBV11-2 and J usage is TRBJ2-1; TRBD2 matches 10 bases. CDR1 SGHAT and CDR2 FQNNGV come from the germline V gene. Trimming cost V 3 bases and J 7 bases; bases outside gene matches: 6. The CDR3 covers 15 residues. The CDR3 DNA is TGTGCCAGCAGCTTTGAGCGGGGGGGCCGGAATGAGCAGTTCTTC. This codes for CASSFERGGRNEQFF.

The gene calls are TRBV19 and TRBJ2-3, with TRBD1 as a possible D gene (5 bases). The CDR3 covers 14 residues. Trimming shortened V by 5 bases and J by 2 bases, and 11 bases separated the two germline ends. CDR1 and CDR2 from the germline V gene are LNHDA and SQIVND (reference sequence). The CDR3 here is CASSWGSITDTQYF. DNA for the CDR3: TGTGCCAGTAGTTGGGGCAGCATCACAGATACGCAGTATTTT.